What follows is one T cell receptor (beta chain) and its context. Antigen: not known. This sample was included in a study of T cell responses to AZD1222 COVID-19 vaccine. Overall study: Doses given second, at about 4 or about 12 weeks, were pooled. The study's findings and limits: Just a handful of AZD1222 recipients were seropositive at baseline. Every sample of the repertoires postdated the peak T cell response. Regions 160-218 and 743-854 dominated among vaccine-associated CD4 TCRs spanning spike.

Produced via immunoSEQ multiplex PCR; TCRdb's table is partial and in-frame only. Of 150,000 to 200,000 clones in the sample, about 90% were seen once. CDR3 size: 15 residues. With V trimmed by 2 bases and J by 6 bases, 9 bases remained unmatched. Germline values: CDR1 SNHLY, CDR2 FYNNEI. The sample here was peripheral blood, taken on day 0 of AZD1222 vaccination. The J gene is TRBJ1-2, the V gene TRBV2, with 7 bases that match TRBD1. This clonotype was obtained from an adult in good health. The chain's CDR3 is CASSEQGGVNDGYTF. The CDR3 bases are TGTGCCAGCAGTGAACAGGGGGGGGTAAATGATGGCTACACCTTC.